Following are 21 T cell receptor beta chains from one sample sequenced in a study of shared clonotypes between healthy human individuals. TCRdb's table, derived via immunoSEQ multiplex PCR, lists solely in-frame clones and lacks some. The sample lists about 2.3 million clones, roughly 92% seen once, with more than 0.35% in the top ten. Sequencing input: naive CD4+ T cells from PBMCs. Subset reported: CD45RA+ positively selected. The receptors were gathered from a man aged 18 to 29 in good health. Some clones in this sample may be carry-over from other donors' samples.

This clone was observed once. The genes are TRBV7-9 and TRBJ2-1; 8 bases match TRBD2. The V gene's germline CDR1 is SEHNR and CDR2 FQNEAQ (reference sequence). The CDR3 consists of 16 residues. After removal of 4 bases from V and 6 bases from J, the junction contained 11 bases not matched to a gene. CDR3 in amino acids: CASSSRGLETVNEQFF. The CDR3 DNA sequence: TGTGCCAGCAGCTCGCGGGGACTAGAGACCGTCAATGAGCAGTTCTTC.

The CDR3 here is CASRRTGSGEKLFF. CDR3 coding DNA: TGTGCCAGCAGGAGGACAGGGTCTGGTGAAAAACTGTTTTTT. The chain is built from TRBV6-6 and TRBJ1-4; 8 nucleotides align to TRBD1. The germline V gene encodes CDR1 MNHNY and CDR2 SVGAGI (reference sequence). Trimming cost V 6 bases and J 7 bases; bases outside gene matches: 7. This CDR3 spans 14 amino acids.

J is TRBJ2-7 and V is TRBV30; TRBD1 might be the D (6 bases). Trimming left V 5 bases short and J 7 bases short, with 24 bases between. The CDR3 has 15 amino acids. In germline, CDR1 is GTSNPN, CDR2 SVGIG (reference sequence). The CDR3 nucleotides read TGTGCCTGGTCACGTCGGGGCAGGGGCGTTGGAGAGCAGTACTTC. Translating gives CAWSRRGRGVGEQYF.

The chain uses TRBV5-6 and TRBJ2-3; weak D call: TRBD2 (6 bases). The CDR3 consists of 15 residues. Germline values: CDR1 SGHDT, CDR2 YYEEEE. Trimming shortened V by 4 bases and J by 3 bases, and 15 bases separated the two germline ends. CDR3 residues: CASSPDRGRTDTQYF. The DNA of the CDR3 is TGTGCCAGCAGCCCGGATCGGGGGAGGACAGATACGCAGTATTTT.

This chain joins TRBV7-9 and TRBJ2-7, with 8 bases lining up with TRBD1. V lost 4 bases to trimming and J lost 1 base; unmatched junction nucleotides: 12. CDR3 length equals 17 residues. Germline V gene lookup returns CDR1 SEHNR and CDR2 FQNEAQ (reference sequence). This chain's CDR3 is CASSSTRGTGESYEQYF. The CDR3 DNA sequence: TGTGCCAGCAGCTCTACTCGGGGGACAGGCGAATCCTACGAGCAGTACTTC.

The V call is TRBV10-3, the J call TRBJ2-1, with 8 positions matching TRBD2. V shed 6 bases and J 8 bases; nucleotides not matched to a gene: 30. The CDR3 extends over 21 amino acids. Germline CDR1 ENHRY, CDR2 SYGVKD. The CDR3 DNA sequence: TGTGCCATCAGAAAAGGAGACGCGTCGATAGGGTTCGAGCGGGAGTATTATGAGCAGTTCTTC. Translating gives CAIRKGDASIGFEREYYEQFF.

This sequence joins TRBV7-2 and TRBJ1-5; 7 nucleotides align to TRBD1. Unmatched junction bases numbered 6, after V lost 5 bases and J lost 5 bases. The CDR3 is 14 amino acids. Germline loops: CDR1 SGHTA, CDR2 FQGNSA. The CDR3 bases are TGTGCCAGCAGCACGAGACAGGGATATCAGCCCCAGCATTTT. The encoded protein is CASSTRQGYQPQHF.

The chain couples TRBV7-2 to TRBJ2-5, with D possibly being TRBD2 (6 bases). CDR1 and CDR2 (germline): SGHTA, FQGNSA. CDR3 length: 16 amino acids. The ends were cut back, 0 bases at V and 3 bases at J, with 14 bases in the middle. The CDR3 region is CASSLAPPGLKETQYF. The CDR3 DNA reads TGTGCCAGCAGCTTAGCCCCACCGGGACTTAAAGAGACCCAGTACTTC. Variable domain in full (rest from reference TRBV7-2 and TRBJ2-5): GAGVSQSPSNKVTEKGKDVELRCDPISGHTALYWYRQSLGQGLEFLIYFQGNSAPDKSGLPSDRFSAERTGGSVSTLTIQRTQQEDSAVYLCASSLAPPGLKETQYFGPGTRLLVL.

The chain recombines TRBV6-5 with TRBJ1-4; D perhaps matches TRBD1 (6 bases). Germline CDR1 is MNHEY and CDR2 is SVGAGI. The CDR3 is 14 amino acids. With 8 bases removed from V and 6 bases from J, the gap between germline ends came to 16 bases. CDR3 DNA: TGTGCCAGCGGGTCGGGACAAGCTTATGAAAAACTGTTTTTT. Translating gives CASGSGQAYEKLFF.

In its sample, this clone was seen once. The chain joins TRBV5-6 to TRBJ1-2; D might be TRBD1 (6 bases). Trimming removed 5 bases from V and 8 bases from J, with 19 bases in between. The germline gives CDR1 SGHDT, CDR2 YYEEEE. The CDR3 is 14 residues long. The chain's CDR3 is CASRLPTGTFGYTF. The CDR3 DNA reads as TGTGCCAGCAGGCTCCCAACAGGGACATTCGGCTACACCTTC.

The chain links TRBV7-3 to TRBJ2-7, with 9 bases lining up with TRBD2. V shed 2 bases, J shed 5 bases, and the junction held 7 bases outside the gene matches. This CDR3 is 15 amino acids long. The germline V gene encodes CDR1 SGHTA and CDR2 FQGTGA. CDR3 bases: TGTGCCAGCAGCTTACGTAGCGGGAGTTTACACGAGCAGTACTTC. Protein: CASSLRSGSLHEQYF.

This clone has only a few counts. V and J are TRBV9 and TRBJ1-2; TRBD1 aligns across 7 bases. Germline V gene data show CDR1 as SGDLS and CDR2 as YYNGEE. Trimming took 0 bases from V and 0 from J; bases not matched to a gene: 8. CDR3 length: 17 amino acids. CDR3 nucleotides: TGTGCCAGCAGCGTAGGGGGACAGACTATAGCTAACTATGGCTACACCTTC. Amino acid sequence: CASSVGGQTIANYGYTF. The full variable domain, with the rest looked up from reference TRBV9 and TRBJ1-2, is DSGVTQTPKHLITATGQRVTLRCSPRSGDLSVYWYQQSLDQGLQFLIQYYNGEERAKGNILERFSAQQFPDLHSELNLSSLELGDSALYFCASSVGGQTIANYGYTFGSGTRLTVV.

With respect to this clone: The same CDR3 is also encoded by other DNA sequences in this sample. The CDR3 nucleotides read TGTGCCAGCAGCTTGGCCCCTTTAGAGACCCAGTACTTC. Its translation is CASSLAPLETQYF. The rearrangement links TRBV5-4 to TRBJ2-5; D is ambiguous. V was pared by 0 bases and J by 4 bases, with 7 bases between. Germline-derived CDR1 and CDR2 are SGHNT and YYREEE (reference sequence). This CDR3 region has 13 residues. The entire variable domain, with the rest obtained from reference TRBV5-4 and TRBJ2-5, is as follows: ETGVTQSPTHLIKTRGQQVTLRCSSQSGHNTVSWYQQALGQGPQFIFQYYREEENGRGNFPPRFSGLQFPNYSSELNVNALELDDSALYLCASSLAPLETQYFGPGTRLLVL.

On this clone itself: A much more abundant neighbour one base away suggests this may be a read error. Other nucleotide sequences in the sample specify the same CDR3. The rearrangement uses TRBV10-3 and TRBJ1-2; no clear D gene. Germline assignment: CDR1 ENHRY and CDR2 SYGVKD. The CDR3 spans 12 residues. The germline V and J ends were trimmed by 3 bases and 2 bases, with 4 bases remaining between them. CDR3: CAISDRNYGYTF. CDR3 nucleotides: TGTGCCATCAGTGACAGGAACTATGGCTACACCTTC.

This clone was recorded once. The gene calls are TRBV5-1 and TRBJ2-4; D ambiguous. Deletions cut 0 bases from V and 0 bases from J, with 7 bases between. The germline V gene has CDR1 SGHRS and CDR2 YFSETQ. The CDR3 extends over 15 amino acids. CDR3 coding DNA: TGCGCCAGCAGCTTGGCCTCCATAGCCAAAAACATTCAGTACTTC. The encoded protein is CASSLASIAKNIQYF.

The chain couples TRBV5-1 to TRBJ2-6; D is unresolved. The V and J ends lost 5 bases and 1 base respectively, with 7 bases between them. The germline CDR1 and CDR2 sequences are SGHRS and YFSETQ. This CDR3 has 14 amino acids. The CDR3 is CASSYDSGANVLTF. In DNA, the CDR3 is TGCGCCAGCAGTTACGATTCTGGGGCCAACGTCCTGACTTTC.

The CDR3 reads CASSVGGLAGAFGYTF. The CDR3 nucleotides read TGTGCCAGCAGTGTGGGGGGGTTGGCAGGCGCCTTTGGCTACACCTTC. The chain employs TRBV6-1 and TRBJ1-2; tentative D call: TRBD1 (5 bases). The germline V gene encodes CDR1 MNHNS and CDR2 SASEGT. CDR3 length equals 16 residues. The ends were cut back, 4 bases at V and 7 bases at J, with 22 bases in the middle.

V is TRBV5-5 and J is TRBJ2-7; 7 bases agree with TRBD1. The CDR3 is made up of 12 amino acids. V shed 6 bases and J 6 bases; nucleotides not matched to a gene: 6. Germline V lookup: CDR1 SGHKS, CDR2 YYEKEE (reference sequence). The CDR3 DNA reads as TGTGCCAGCACCAGGGGGTCGTCCGAGCAGTACTTC. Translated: CASTRGSSEQYF.

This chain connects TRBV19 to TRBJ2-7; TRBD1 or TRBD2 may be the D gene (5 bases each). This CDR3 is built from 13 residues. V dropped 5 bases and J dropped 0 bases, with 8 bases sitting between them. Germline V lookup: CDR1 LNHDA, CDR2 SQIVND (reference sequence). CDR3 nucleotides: TGTGCCAGTAGTCGGGGCAACTCCTACGAGCAGTACTTC. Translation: CASSRGNSYEQYF.

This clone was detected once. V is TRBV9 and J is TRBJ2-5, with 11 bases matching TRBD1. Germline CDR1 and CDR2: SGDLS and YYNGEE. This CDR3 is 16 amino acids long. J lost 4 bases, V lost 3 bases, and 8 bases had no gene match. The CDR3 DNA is TGTGCCAGCAGCGACTACCGGGACAGGGGGATAGAGACCCAGTACTTC. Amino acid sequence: CASSDYRDRGIETQYF.

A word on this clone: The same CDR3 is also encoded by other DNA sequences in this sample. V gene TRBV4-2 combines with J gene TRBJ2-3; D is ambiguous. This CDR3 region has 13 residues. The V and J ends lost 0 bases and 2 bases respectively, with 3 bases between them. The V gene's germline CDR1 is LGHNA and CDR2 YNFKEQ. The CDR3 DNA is TGTGCCAGCAGCCAAGATCTCACAGATACGCAGTATTTT. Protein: CASSQDLTDTQYF.